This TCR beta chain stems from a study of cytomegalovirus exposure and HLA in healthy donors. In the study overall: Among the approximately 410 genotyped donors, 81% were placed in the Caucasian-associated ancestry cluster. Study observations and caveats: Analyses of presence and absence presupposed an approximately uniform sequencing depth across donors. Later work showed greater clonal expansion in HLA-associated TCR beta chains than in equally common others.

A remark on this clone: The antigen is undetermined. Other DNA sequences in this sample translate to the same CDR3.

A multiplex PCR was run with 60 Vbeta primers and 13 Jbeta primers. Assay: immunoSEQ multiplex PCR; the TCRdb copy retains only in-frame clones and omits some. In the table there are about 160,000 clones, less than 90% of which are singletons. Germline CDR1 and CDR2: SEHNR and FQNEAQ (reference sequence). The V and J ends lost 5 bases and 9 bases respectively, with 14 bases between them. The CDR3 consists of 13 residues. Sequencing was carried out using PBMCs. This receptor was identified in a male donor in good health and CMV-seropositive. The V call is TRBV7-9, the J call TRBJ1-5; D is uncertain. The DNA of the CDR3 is TGTGCCAGCAGCGTAGACGGTTCGGGGCCCCAGCATTTT. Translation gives CASSVDGSGPQHF.